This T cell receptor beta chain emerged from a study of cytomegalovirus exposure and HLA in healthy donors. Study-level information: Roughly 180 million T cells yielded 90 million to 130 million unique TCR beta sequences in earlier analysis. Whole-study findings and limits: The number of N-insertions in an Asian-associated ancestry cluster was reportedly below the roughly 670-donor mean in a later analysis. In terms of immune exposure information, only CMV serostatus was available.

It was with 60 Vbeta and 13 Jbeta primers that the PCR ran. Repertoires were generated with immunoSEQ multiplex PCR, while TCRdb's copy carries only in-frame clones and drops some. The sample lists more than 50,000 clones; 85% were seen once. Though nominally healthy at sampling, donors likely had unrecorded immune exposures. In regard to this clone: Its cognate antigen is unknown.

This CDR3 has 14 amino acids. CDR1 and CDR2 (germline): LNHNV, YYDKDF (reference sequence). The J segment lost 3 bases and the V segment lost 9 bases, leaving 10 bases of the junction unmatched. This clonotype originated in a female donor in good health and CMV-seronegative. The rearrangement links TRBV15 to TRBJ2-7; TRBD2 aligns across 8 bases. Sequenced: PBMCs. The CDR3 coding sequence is TGTGCCACGTCACGGGGGGGCCCAGTCTACGAGCAGTACTTC. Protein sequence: CATSRGGPVYEQYF.